This TCR beta chain was captured in a study of cytomegalovirus exposure and HLA in healthy donors. The CDR3 sequence is 16 residues long. With 6 bases removed from V and 4 bases from J, the gap between germline ends came to 21 bases. The germline V gene has CDR1 MNHEY and CDR2 SMNVEV (reference sequence). With 60 Vbeta and 13 Jbeta primers, the PCR was carried out. Data came from immunoSEQ multiplex PCR; TCRdb stores just in-frame clones and leaves some out. The sample has some 180,000 clones; around 90% are singletons. The TCR originated in a boy aged 2-9 years in good health and CMV-seronegative. Sequenced sample: PBMCs. The V and J genes are TRBV27 and TRBJ2-5; D perhaps matches TRBD2 (6 bases). Written as DNA, the CDR3 is TGTGCCAGCAGCAACTCCAGACTAGTTTTTGGAGAGACCCAGTACTTC. This codes for CASSNSRLVFGETQYF.